This paragraph reports one T cell receptor beta chain. Grouping used clinical history reported by participants in a survey and questionnaire. Trimming took 5 bases from V and 1 from J; bases not matched to a gene: 1. The germline V gene has CDR1 SEHNR and CDR2 FQNEAQ (reference sequence). The CDR3 spans 13 residues. These data belong to a study of blood T cell repertoires in COVID-19. Repertoires were generated with immunoSEQ multiplex PCR, while TCRdb's copy carries only in-frame clones and drops some. The sample has roughly 190,000 clones, around 90% seen once. This chain uses TRBV7-9 with TRBJ1-1; 7 bases agree with TRBD1. This receptor was identified in a woman aged 30 to 39 who had recovered from COVID-19. The sample comprised PBMCs or T cells enriched from blood (not recorded which). CDR3 sequence: CASSRQGNTEAFF. In DNA, the CDR3 is TGTGCCAGCAGCCGACAGGGGAACACTGAAGCTTTCTTT.